Shown below are 20 T cell receptor beta chains from a single sample sequenced in a study of molecular identifiers for immune sequencing clone quantification. TCRdb used MiXCR to reprocess the PCR reads, holding one entry per CDR3 protein. In the table there are some 590,000 distinct CDR3 sequences, about 25% of which are singletons. Sequencing was done on a sample of naive CD8+ T cells from blood, with Jurkat cell RNA spiked in. Subset of the sample: FACS-sorted CD8+CD4-CCR7+CD45RA+ naive T cells. The receptors were sampled from a human donor in good health. Some libraries in this study had Jurkat cell RNA spiked in.

In its sample, this clonotype was seen many times. The chain carries TRBV4-3 and TRBJ2-2; D possibly matches TRBD1 or TRBD2 (5 bases each). In germline, CDR1 is LGHNA, CDR2 YSLEER. There are 15 residues in the CDR3. V lost 0 bases and J 4 bases, leaving 9 bases between the germline ends. CDR3 sequence reads: CASSQEAGTTGELFF. Here the CDR3 DNA reads TGCGCCAGCAGCCAAGAAGCAGGGACCACCGGGGAGCTGTTTTTT.

To note about this clonotype: A much bigger clone sits one base away, suggesting this may be a read error. The chain has TRBV7-9 and TRBJ2-3; 12 nucleotides match TRBD2. The CDR3 extends over 15 amino acids. CDR1 is SEHNR, CDR2 FQNEAQ, per germline (reference sequence). The CDR3 sequence: CASSLAGGEADTLYF. CDR3 nucleotide sequence: TGTGCCAGCAGCCTAGCGGGAGGGGAAGCAGATACGCTGTATTTT. Filled out from reference TRBV7-9 and TRBJ2-3, the complete variable domain reads DTGVSQNPRHKITKRGQNVTFRCDPISEHNRLYWYRQTLGQGPEFLTYFQNEAQLEKSRLLSDRFSAERPKGSFSTLEIQRTEQGDSAMYLCASSLAGGEADTLYFGPGTRLTVL.

This clonotype was detected only a few times. This chain connects TRBV6-2 or TRBV6-3 to TRBJ2-3; TRBD2 aligns across 10 bases. This CDR3 has 17 amino acids. Germline V lookup: CDR1 MNHEY, CDR2 SVGEGT. Trimming removed 0 bases from V and 0 bases from J; junction bases left unmatched: 3. This CDR3 is CASSYSASGSSTDTQYF. The CDR3 DNA is TGTGCCAGCAGTTACTCAGCTAGCGGGAGCAGCACAGATACGCAGTATTTT.

In regard to this clonotype: A single base separates this from a much larger clone, so it may be a read error. This CDR3 is CASSPYLGPGAVYEQYF. CDR3 in DNA: TGTGCCAGCAGTCCCTACCTGGGACCGGGAGCGGTCTACGAGCAGTACTTC. The chain uses TRBV12-3 or TRBV12-4 and TRBJ2-7; the D gene is possibly TRBD2 (6 bases). The CDR3 consists of 17 residues. Trimming pared 5 bases from V and 3 bases from J, leaving 23 bases between.

This clonotype was detected once. V is TRBV19 and J is TRBJ2-2; D is perhaps TRBD2 (5 bases). Germline values: CDR1 LNHDA, CDR2 SQIVND (reference sequence). CDR3 length: 13 amino acids. V was cut by 8 bases and J by 6 bases, with 13 bases left in between. In DNA form, the CDR3 reads TGTGCCAGTTCATTCGGGGTTGCCGGGGAGCTGTTTTTT. This sequence encodes CASSFGVAGELFF.

This clonotype was detected many times. V and J are TRBV13 and TRBJ1-2, with D perhaps TRBD1 (5 bases). The V and J ends lost 5 bases and 0 bases respectively, with 10 bases between them. The CDR3 loop spans 14 amino acids. Germline CDR1 and CDR2: PRHDT and FYEKMQ (reference sequence). The CDR3 sequence is CASSPGGANYGYTF. Here the CDR3 DNA reads TGTGCCAGCAGCCCGGGAGGGGCTAACTATGGCTACACCTTC.

This clonotype was found many times. The chain has TRBV28 and TRBJ2-5; 7 nucleotides align to TRBD2. Germline assignment: CDR1 MDHEN and CDR2 SYDVKM. The CDR3 spans 12 residues. The J segment lost 4 bases and the V segment lost 8 bases, leaving 4 bases of the junction unmatched. As DNA, the CDR3 is TGTGCCAGCGGGGGGGATACAGAGACCCAGTACTTC. Protein product: CASGGDTETQYF.

To note about this clonotype: This could be a read error, since a much larger clone is one nucleotide away. The J gene is TRBJ2-3, the V gene TRBV28; 13 bases agree with TRBD2. Losses at the gene ends were 3 bases for V and 5 bases for J; bases not matched to a gene: 14. CDR3 length: 19 residues. Germline V gene lookup returns CDR1 MDHEN and CDR2 SYDVKM. The CDR3 is CASSFLSSGLAGVKDTQYF. Written as DNA, the CDR3 is TGTGCCAGCAGTTTCCTGAGCTCCGGACTAGCGGGAGTTAAAGATACGCAGTATTTT.

The V call is TRBV18, the J call TRBJ2-7, with TRBD1 identical over 10 bases. Per germline, CDR1 KGHSH and CDR2 LQKENI. This CDR3 spans 14 amino acids. The J segment lost 5 bases and the V segment lost 2 bases, leaving 3 bases of the junction unmatched. CDR3 protein: CASSPWDRGHEQYF. As DNA, the CDR3 is TGTGCCAGCTCACCATGGGACAGGGGTCACGAGCAGTACTTC.

This clonotype is a singleton in its sample. This may arise from a read error, as a much more abundant clone is one base away. The V and J genes are TRBV29-1 and TRBJ1-4; 7 nucleotides line up with TRBD1. The CDR3 is 15 amino acids. Germline lookup yields CDR1 SQVTM and CDR2 ANQGSEA. The CDR3, as DNA: TGCAGCATCGCGACAGGGATTGCAACTACTGAAAAACTGTTTTTT. Protein sequence: CSIATGIATTEKLFF.

As for this clonotype: Being one base from a much bigger clone, this may be a read error. The V call is TRBV18, the J call TRBJ2-3; maybe TRBD1 (5 bases). This CDR3 contains 15 residues. Per the germline V gene, CDR1 is KGHSH and CDR2 is LQKENI. The V and J ends lost 0 bases and 8 bases respectively, with 15 bases between them. The CDR3 loop is CASSPPDIAESTQYF. For the CDR3, the DNA is TGTGCCAGCTCACCACCGGACATTGCCGAAAGTACGCAGTATTTT.

This clonotype was counted at least ten times. The CDR3 bases are TGCGCCAGCAGCCAAGGAGTGCAAGAGACCCAGTACTTC. It encodes CASSQGVQETQYF. This rearrangement joins TRBV4-3 to TRBJ2-5; no clear D gene. Germline values: CDR1 LGHNA, CDR2 YSLEER. The ends were cut back, 1 base at V and 2 bases at J, with 5 bases in the middle. This CDR3 region has 13 residues.

The sample holds many counts of this clonotype. The genes are TRBV4-3 and TRBJ1-4; 8 positions match TRBD1. This CDR3 region has 14 residues. J was trimmed by 5 bases and V by 1 base; bases with no gene match: 0. Germline CDR1 is LGHNA and CDR2 is YSLEER. This CDR3 reads CASSQGQGNEKLFF. In nucleotides, the CDR3 is TGCGCCAGCAGCCAAGGACAGGGGAATGAAAAACTGTTTTTT.

The sample holds many counts of this clonotype. The J gene is TRBJ2-3, the V gene TRBV4-3, with TRBD2 matching 7 bases. The CDR3 runs 18 residues. Germline lookup yields CDR1 LGHNA and CDR2 YSLEER. Trimming cost V 0 bases and J 11 bases; bases outside gene matches: 20. CDR3 sequence (DNA): TGCGCCAGCAGCCAAGAGAGTAAATTGGCGGGGGTTAGGAGTGAGCAGTATTTT. Translating gives CASSQESKLAGVRSEQYF.

The chain links TRBV13 to TRBJ1-1, with 9 bases identical to TRBD1. This CDR3 is 17 amino acids long. CDR1 is PRHDT, CDR2 FYEKMQ, per germline (reference sequence). Trimming cost V 1 base and J 1 base; bases outside gene matches: 7. The CDR3 loop is CASSLARTGDPNTEAFF. Written as DNA, the CDR3 is TGTGCCAGCAGCTTAGCCCGGACAGGGGACCCGAACACTGAAGCTTTCTTT.

The sample holds many counts of this clonotype. The chain couples TRBV27 to TRBJ1-5, with no clear D. The V gene's germline CDR1 is MNHEY and CDR2 SMNVEV (reference sequence). The CDR3 extends over 14 amino acids. The V end lost 2 bases, the J end lost 3 bases, and 8 bases lay between the germline ends. The CDR3, as DNA: TGTGCCAGCAGTTTAATAGGGAACAATCAGCCCCAGCATTTT. Its translation: CASSLIGNNQPQHF.

This clonotype was counted many times. This chain connects TRBV28 to TRBJ2-3; 8 bases line up with TRBD2. Trimming removed 6 bases from V and 2 bases from J; junction bases left unmatched: 10. The length of the CDR3 is 16 residues. Germline CDR1 MDHEN, CDR2 SYDVKM. CDR3 loop: CASSLLAEDLTDTQYF. In DNA, the CDR3 is TGTGCCAGCAGCCTACTAGCGGAGGACCTCACAGATACGCAGTATTTT.

This clonotype was observed at least ten times. The chain joins TRBV6-5 to TRBJ2-7; 10 bases fit TRBD1. From germline, CDR1 is MNHEY and CDR2 SVGAGI. The CDR3 length is 15 residues. After removal of 5 bases from V and 5 bases from J, the junction contained 9 bases not matched to a gene. CDR3 nucleotide sequence: TGTGCCAGCAGTCCGACGACAGGGGGCTTCGACGAGCAGTACTTC. Translating gives CASSPTTGGFDEQYF.

On this clonotype: This clone may be a read error of a much larger clone one base away. The rearrangement joins TRBV28 to TRBJ2-3; D possibly matches TRBD1 or TRBD2 (6 bases each). CDR1 is MDHEN and CDR2 is SYDVKM in the germline V gene. Between the trimmed V and J ends, which lost 8 bases and 2 bases, there was a span of 14 bases. This CDR3 comprises 14 residues. The CDR3 coding sequence is TGTGCCAGCGCCCTGGCGGGACACACAGATACGCAGTATTTT. Encoded protein: CASALAGHTDTQYF.

This clonotype was picked up many times. The chain combines TRBV5-4 with TRBJ2-7; D is unresolved. Looked up from germline, CDR1 is SGHNT and CDR2 is YYREEE (reference sequence). The CDR3 has 12 amino acids. Trimming left V 2 bases short and J 6 bases short, with 9 bases between. The CDR3 nucleotides are TGTGCCAGCAGCTTAACAGTCGGCGAGCAGTACTTC. It encodes CASSLTVGEQYF.